This T cell receptor (beta chain) appears in the sequencing data of a study of OX40 agonist ivuxolimab in advanced cancers. Study background: Treatment of patients was with ivuxolimab, an agonistic anti-OX40 (CD134) antibody. Partial responses were achieved by three patients: one hepatocellular carcinoma, two cutaneous melanoma.

Measured with immunoSEQ multiplex PCR; TCRdb has only the in-frame clones, and not every one. The sample yields 91,000 or so clones, approximately 94% seen once. Study conclusions and caveats: There were, on average, more expanded clones in CD8+ T cells than in CD4+. At 0.1 to 3.0 mg/kg and by week 6, CD4+ and CD8+ T cells in the blood had expanded clonally.

Only one count was recorded for this clone. Its antigen is unknown. The TCR was taken from an adult with an advanced solid tumor such as melanoma, head and neck, liver or kidney cancer. The sample here was CD4+ or CD8+ T cells sorted from blood, taken in a trial of the OX40 agonist ivuxolimab.

CDR3 region: CSVTGTGNEKLFF. For the CDR3, the DNA is TGCAGCGTCACCGGGACAGGGAACGAAAAACTGTTTTTT. The genes are TRBV29-1 and TRBJ1-4; 9 bases align to TRBD1. In germline, CDR1 is SQVTM, CDR2 ANQGSEA. The CDR3 is 13 amino acids. V shed 6 bases, J shed 8 bases, and the junction held 7 bases outside the gene matches.